Listed below are T cell receptor beta chains from one sample, sequenced in a study of regulatory T cells in long-lasting Graves disease. TCRdb re-called the multiplex PCR reads through MiXCR, storing one row per CDR3 protein. Here the sample spans about 400,000 distinct CDR3 sequences, 15% being singletons. The sample also formed part of further work on T cells in Graves' hyperthyroidism and ophthalmopathy.

Sequences were derived from peripheral blood mononuclear cells (PBMCs), sampled at new diagnosis, from a patient treated with antithyroid drugs. These receptor sequences come from a middle-aged woman with Graves disease. The conserved cysteine and the conserved F or W are not part of the CDR3 here. The order of the fields is V gene, clone size, CDR3 protein. Clone size is stated in some rows and not others, as once, few, many or a class when expanded.

TRBV7-9,few,ASSFEAIGNYGYT
TRBV10-3,-,AADDGRGNTEAF
TRBV29-1,-,SVRVQNTGELF
TRBV30,-,AWTPMRLAGGPQF
TRBV27,-,ASRKGAWDEQY
TRBV9,few,ASSVNHGTGREETQY
TRBV6-1,-,ASTNGQGSTEAF
TRBV28,many,ASSSRVEAF
TRBV5-1,few,ASSLGGGRSYEQY
TRBV6-5,many,ASSSSGSYGYT
TRBV7-3,few,ASSQIPGNTIY
TRBV20-1,few,SARDPNTQY
TRBV16,few,ASSQQGRGSTSEQF
TRBV5-1,many,ASSLESAGQNTEAF
TRBV20-1,-,SARGTVNEKLF
TRBV2,many,ASNSIGGRHYEQY
TRBV7-9,many,ASSSTGGRESTGELF
TRBV6-1,many,ASSPFSGQGDEKLF
TRBV20-1,-,SARDPAGGHQETQY
TRBV5-1,few,ASSTSTGVNTEAF
TRBV12-3/TRBV12-4,many,ASSSGTSGRAYEQY
TRBV20-1,-,SVRSVRDSDFYGCT
TRBV7-3,many,ASSLYGLVVASYEQY
TRBV5-1,many,ASSDGQRHYGYT
TRBV11-2,many,ASSATSRNTGELF